The T cell receptor (beta chain) described here comes from a study of Ad26.COV2.S vaccination and SARS-CoV-2 variants. Turning to the study itself: Enrolled in COV1001, the donor was in the Ad26.COV2.S trial arm, which received the vaccine. Each vaccinee took Ad26.COV2.S intramuscularly, once or twice 56 days apart.

This clone came up once. Its antigen is unidentified. Germline V gene sequence: CDR1 SEHNR, CDR2 FQNEAQ (reference sequence). The CDR3 sequence is 15 residues long. The V end lost 2 bases, the J end lost 0 bases, and 8 bases lay between the germline ends. Assay: immunoSEQ multiplex PCR; the TCRdb copy retains only in-frame clones and omits some. The sample has around 400,000 clones, 75% to 95% seen once; the top ten hold over 9%. Treatment described: approximately 18 received Ad26.COV2.S at low or high dose, single or two shots; five or six received placebo; per-sample allocation not given. On day 63 after the first injection, vaccine and placebo recipients gave samples. Regarding the study as a whole: Similar non-spike TCR breadth was observed in recipients of vaccine and of placebo. From the TCR breadth and depth analyses, total T cell responses may have been underestimated.

The sequence was obtained from a person aged 18-60 years who received the Ad26.COV2.S COVID-19 vaccine or a placebo. The chain carries TRBV7-9 and TRBJ1-5; D unresolved. The sample in question was peripheral blood, obtained in a trial of Ad26.COV2.S vaccine versus placebo. Here the CDR3 reads CASSLSTGSNQPQHF. Written as DNA, the CDR3 is TGTGCCAGCAGCTTATCTACGGGTAGCAATCAGCCCCAGCATTTT.